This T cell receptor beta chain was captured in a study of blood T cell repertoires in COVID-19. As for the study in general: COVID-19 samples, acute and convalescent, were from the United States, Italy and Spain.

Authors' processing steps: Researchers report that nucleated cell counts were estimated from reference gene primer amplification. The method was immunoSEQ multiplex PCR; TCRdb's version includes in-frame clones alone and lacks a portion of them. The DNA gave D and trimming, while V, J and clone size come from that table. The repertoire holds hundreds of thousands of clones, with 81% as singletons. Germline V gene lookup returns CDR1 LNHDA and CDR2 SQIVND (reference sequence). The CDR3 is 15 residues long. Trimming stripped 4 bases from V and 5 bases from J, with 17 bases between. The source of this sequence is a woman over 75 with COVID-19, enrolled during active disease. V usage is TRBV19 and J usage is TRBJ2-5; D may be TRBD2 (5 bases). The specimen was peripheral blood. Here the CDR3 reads CASSTNLRGLETQYF. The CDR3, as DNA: TGTGCCAGTAGTACTAACCTTCGGGGATTGGAGACCCAGTACTTC.